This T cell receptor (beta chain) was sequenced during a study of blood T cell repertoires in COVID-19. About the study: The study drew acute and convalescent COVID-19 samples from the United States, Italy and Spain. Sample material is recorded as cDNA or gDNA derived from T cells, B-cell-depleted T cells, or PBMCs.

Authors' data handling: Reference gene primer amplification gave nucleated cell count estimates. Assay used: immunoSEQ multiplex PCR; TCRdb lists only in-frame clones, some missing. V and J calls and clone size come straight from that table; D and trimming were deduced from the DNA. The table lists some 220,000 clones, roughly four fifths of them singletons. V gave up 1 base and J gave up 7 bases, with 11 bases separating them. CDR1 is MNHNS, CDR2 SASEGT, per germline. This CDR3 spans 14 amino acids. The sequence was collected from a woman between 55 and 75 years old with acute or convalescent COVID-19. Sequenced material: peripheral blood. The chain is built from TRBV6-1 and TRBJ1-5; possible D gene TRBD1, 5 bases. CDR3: CASSEGQSAQPQHF. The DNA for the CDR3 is TGTGCCAGCAGTGAAGGACAGTCGGCGCAGCCCCAGCATTTT.